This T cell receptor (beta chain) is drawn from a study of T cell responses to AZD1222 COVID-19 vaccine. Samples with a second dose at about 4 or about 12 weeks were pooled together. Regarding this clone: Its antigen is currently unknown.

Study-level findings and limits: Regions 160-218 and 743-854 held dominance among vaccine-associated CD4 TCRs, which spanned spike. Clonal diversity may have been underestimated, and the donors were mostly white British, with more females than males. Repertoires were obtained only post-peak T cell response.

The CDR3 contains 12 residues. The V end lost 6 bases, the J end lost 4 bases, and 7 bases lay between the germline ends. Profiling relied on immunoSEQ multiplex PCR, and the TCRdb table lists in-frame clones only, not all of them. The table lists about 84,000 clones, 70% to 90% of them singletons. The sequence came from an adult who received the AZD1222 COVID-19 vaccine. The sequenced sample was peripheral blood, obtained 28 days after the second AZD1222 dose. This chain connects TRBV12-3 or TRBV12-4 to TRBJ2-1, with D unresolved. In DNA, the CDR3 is TGTGCCAGCAGAGACCGTTACAATGAGCAGTTCTTC. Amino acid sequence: CASRDRYNEQFF.